The clone carrying this T cell receptor (beta chain) has ten or more counts. Its antigen remains unknown. This entry belongs to a study of CD8 T cells in ankylosing spondylitis. Quantitative 5'-RACE with molecular barcodes generated TCR beta libraries. TCRdb re-called the 5' RACE reads with MiXCR, one entry per CDR3 protein. The table shows roughly 350,000 distinct CDR3 sequences, with roughly 8% occurring only once. Study-level points and caveats: Prior work had noted some motif variants in reactive arthritis blood and synovial fluid. What seemed typical of ankylosing spondylitis blood was a TCR beta motif built from roughly eight highly homologous variants. Researchers report that disease-linked clones proved CD8+ and relatively rare in peripheral blood. Disease-associated clones were reportedly significantly overrepresented in matched ankylosing spondylitis synovial fluid.

The germline V gene encodes CDR1 SEHNR and CDR2 FQNEAQ (reference sequence). V lost 10 bases and J 7 bases, leaving 13 bases between the germline ends. This CDR3 is 12 amino acids long. The J gene is TRBJ2-2, the V gene TRBV7-9; D uncertain. This TCR came from a male donor with ankylosing spondylitis. Material: blood, either unsorted or a sorted T cell fraction (not recorded which). CDR3 sequence (DNA): TGTGCCACCTCGTCGGGCCTCGGGGAGCTGTTTTTT. Protein sequence: CATSSGLGELFF. Combining the CDR3 with reference TRBV7-9 and TRBJ2-2 gives the whole variable domain DTGVSQNPRHKITKRGQNVTFRCDPISEHNRLYWYRQTLGQGPEFLTYFQNEAQLEKSRLLSDRFSAERPKGSFSTLEIQRTEQGDSAMYLCATSSGLGELFFGEGSRLTVL.